Shown below are 7 T cell receptor beta chains from a single sample sequenced in a study of blood T cell repertoires in COVID-19. TCRdb's copy holds only in-frame clones and misses some; the assay was immunoSEQ multiplex PCR. The sample consists of over 150,000 clones, 70% to 90% of them appearing once. Sample: peripheral blood. The receptors originated from a man aged 45-65 years with COVID-19, enrolled during active disease.

The J gene is TRBJ2-1, the V gene TRBV15, with 8 nucleotides matching TRBD2. Germline V CDR1 and CDR2: LNHNV, YYDKDF (reference sequence). CDR3 length equals 15 residues. Trimming cost V 0 bases and J 5 bases; bases outside gene matches: 3. CDR3 in DNA: TGTGCCACCAGCAGAGAACTAGCGGCGGACAATGAGCAGTTCTTC. It is translated as CATSRELAADNEQFF. The whole variable domain, filled in from reference TRBV15 and TRBJ2-1, reads DAMVIQNPRYQVTQFGKPVTLSCSQTLNHNVMYWYQQKSSQAPKLLFHYYDKDFNNEADTPDNFQSRRPNTSFCFLDIRSPGLGDTAMYLCATSRELAADNEQFFGPGTRLTVL.

This clone was seen a single time. The gene calls are TRBV30 and TRBJ2-5; perhaps TRBD1 as D (6 bases). From germline, CDR1 is GTSNPN and CDR2 SVGIG (reference sequence). The CDR3 contains 13 residues. V dropped 0 bases and J dropped 4 bases, with 9 bases sitting between them. CDR3 sequence reads: CAWSVQGGETQYF. The CDR3 DNA sequence: TGTGCCTGGAGTGTACAAGGGGGAGAGACCCAGTACTTC.

This clone was detected once. The chain carries TRBV6-2 or TRBV6-3 and TRBJ1-5; a weak D match, TRBD1 (5 bases). Germline values: CDR1 MNHEY, CDR2 SVGEGT. This CDR3 is 16 amino acids long. Trimming pared 2 bases from V and 6 bases from J, leaving 17 bases between. The CDR3 DNA reads as TGTGCCAGCAGTTACCGCCCTCGGGGGGTCGGTCAGCCCCAGCATTTT. It translates to CASSYRPRGVGQPQHF.

This chain uses TRBV18 with TRBJ2-1; possibly TRBD2 for D (6 bases). This CDR3 spans 14 amino acids. Trimming shortened V by 0 bases and J by 9 bases, and 12 bases separated the two germline ends. The germline gives CDR1 KGHSH, CDR2 LQKENI. The chain's CDR3 is CASSPPALAGEQFF. In DNA form, the CDR3 reads TGTGCCAGCTCACCACCGGCACTAGCAGGTGAGCAGTTCTTC.

The V gene is TRBV6-1, the J gene TRBJ1-5; D is undetermined. Per germline, CDR1 MNHNS and CDR2 SASEGT. The CDR3 covers 17 residues. Between the trimmed V and J ends, which lost 1 base and 2 bases, there was a span of 15 bases. CDR3 loop: CASSEVGGIGRNQPQHF. The CDR3 DNA follows: TGTGCCAGCAGTGAAGTCGGAGGGATAGGACGCAATCAGCCCCAGCATTTT.

This clone turned up a few times. V usage is TRBV12-3 or TRBV12-4 and J usage is TRBJ1-5; the D is unclear. V lost 3 bases, J lost 7 bases, and 10 bases lay in between. This CDR3 is built from 13 residues. The CDR3 here is CASSLGRLQPQHF. Written as DNA, the CDR3 is TGTGCCAGCAGTTTGGGCAGGCTACAGCCCCAGCATTTT.

The rearrangement joins TRBV21-1 to TRBJ1-1; the DNA was not used to check the table's D call, TRBD1. TRBV21-1 is assigned pseudogene status. This CDR3 contains 15 residues. The CDR3, as DNA: TGTGCCAGCAGCCCCTTGCATGGGGACAGCTCTGAAGCTTTCTTT. Its protein is CASSPLHGDSSEAFF.